This TCR beta chain came from a study of T-cell reconstitution after alpha-beta-depleted transplantation in children. The authors prepared the TCRbeta library with unique molecular identifiers. TCRdb analysed the PCR reads with MiXCR anew, one entry per CDR3 protein. The data contain approximately 270,000 distinct CDR3 sequences, around 9.6% of them singletons. With 5 bases removed from V and 4 bases from J, the gap between germline ends came to 20 bases. The CDR3 runs 16 residues. This material consisted of PBMCs from the stem cell graft donor, taken from the stem cell graft. This rearrangement joins TRBV12-3 or TRBV12-4 to TRBJ2-5; a weak D match, TRBD2 (6 bases). The receptor was derived from a human donor who donated a stem cell graft to a child with SCID. The CDR3 protein is CASSPPRWRGIETQYF. In DNA, the CDR3 is TGTGCCAGCAGTCCCCCCAGGTGGCGGGGAATAGAGACCCAGTACTTC.